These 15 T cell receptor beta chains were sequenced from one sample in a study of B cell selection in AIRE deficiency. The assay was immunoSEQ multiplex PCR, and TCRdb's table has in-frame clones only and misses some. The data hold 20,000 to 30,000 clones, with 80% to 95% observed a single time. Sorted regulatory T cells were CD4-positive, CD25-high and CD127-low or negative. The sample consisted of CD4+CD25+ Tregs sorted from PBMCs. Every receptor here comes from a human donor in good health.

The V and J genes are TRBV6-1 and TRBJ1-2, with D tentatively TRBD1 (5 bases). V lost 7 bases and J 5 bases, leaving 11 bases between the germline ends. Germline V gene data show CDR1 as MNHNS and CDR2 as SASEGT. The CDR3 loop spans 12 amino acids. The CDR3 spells CASTGKGYGYTF. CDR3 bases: TGTGCCAGCACGGGGAAGGGGTATGGCTACACCTTC.

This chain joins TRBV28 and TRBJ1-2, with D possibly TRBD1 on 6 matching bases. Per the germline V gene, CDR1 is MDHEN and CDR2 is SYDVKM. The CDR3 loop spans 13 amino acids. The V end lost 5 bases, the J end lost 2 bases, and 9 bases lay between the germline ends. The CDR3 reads CASSPGQNYGYTF. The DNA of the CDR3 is TGTGCCAGCAGTCCGGGACAAAACTATGGCTACACCTTC.

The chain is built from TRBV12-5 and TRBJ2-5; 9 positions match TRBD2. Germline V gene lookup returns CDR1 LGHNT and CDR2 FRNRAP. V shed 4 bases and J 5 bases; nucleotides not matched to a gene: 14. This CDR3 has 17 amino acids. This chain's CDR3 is CASGWGSLAGVQETQYF. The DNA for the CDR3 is TGTGCTAGTGGTTGGGGTAGTTTAGCGGGGGTTCAGGAGACCCAGTACTTC.

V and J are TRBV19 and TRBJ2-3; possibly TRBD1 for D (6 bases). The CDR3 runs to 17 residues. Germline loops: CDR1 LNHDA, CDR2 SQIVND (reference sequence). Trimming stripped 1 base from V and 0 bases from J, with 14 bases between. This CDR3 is CASSIGFRGSSTDTQYF. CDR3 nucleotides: TGTGCCAGTAGTATAGGGTTCAGGGGTTCGAGCACAGATACGCAGTATTTT. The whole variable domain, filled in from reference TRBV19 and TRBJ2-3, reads DGGITQSPKYLFRKEGQNVTLSCEQNLNHDAMYWYRQDPGQGLRLIYYSQIVNDFQKGDIAEGYSVSREKKESFPLTVTSAQKNPTAFYLCASSIGFRGSSTDTQYFGPGTRLTVL.

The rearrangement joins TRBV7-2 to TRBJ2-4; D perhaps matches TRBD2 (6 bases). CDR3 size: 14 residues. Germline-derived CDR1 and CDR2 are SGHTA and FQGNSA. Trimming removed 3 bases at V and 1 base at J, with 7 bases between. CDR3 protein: CASSFAGAKNIQYF. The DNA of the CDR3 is TGTGCCAGCAGCTTTGCGGGGGCCAAAAACATTCAGTACTTC.

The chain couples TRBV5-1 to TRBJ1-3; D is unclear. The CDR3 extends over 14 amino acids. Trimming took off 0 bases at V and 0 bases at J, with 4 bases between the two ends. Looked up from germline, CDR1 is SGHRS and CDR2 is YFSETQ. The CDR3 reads CASSLGNSGNTIYF. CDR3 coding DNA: TGCGCCAGCAGCTTGGGCAACTCTGGAAACACCATATATTTT.

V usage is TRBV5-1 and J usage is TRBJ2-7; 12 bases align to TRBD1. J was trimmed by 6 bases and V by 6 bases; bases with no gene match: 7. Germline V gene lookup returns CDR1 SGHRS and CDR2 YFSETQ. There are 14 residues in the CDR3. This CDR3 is CASTGQGAKIEQYF. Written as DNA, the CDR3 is TGCGCCAGCACGGGACAGGGGGCAAAAATCGAGCAGTACTTC.

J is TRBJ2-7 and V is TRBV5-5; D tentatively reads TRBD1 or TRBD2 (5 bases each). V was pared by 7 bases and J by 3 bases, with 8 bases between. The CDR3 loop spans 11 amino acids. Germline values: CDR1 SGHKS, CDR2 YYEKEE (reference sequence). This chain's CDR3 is CASGGFYEQYF. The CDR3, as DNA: TGTGCCAGCGGGGGTTTCTACGAGCAGTACTTC.

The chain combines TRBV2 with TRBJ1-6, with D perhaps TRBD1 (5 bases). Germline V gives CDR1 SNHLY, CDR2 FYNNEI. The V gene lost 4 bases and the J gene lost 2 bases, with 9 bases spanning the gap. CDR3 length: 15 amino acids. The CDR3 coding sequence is TGTGCCAGCAGTGGGGACCTAACCTATAATTCACCCCTCCACTTT. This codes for CASSGDLTYNSPLHF.

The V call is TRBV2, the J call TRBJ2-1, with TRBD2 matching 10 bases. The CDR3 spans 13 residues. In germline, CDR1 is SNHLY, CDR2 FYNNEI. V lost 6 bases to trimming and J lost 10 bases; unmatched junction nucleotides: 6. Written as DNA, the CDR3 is TGTGCCAGCAGGGCAGCGGGGGGGCTGGAGCAGTTCTTC. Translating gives CASRAAGGLEQFF.

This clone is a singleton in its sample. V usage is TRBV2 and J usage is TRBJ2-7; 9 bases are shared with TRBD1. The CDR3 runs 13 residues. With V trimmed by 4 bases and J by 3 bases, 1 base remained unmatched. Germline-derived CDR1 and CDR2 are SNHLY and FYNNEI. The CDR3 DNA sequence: TGTGCCAGCAGTGGGGACAGGGTCTACGAGCAGTACTTC. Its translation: CASSGDRVYEQYF.

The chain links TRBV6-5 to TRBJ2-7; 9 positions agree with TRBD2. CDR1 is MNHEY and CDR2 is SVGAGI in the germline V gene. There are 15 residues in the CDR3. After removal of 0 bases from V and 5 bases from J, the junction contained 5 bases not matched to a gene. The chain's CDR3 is CASSYSGTSLDEQYF. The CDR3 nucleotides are TGTGCCAGCAGTTACTCCGGGACTAGCCTTGACGAGCAGTACTTC.

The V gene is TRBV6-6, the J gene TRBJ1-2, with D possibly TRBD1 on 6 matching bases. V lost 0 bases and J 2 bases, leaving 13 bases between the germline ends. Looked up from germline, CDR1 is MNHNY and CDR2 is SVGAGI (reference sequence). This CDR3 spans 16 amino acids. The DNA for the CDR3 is TGTGCCAGCAGTTACTCAAGTACAGGGTACAACTATGGCTACACCTTC. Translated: CASSYSSTGYNYGYTF.

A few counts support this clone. DNA of the CDR3: TGTGCCAGCAGCCAAATACAGGGGGCCAAAAACATTCAGTACTTC. It yields the protein CASSQIQGAKNIQYF. The V gene is TRBV14, the J gene TRBJ2-4, with 7 bases matching TRBD1. CDR1 and CDR2 from the germline V gene are SGHDN and FVKESK. CDR3 length: 15 residues. V trimming: 2 bases; J trimming: 1 base; junction bases outside the gene matches: 2.

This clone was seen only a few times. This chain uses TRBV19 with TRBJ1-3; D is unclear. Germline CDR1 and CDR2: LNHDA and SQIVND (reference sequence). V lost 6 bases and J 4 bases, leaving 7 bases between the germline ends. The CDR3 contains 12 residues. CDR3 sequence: CASRQHGNTIYF. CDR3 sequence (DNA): TGTGCCAGTAGACAGCACGGAAACACCATATATTTT.